This T cell receptor beta chain was profiled in a study of CD8+CD57+ T cells in acquired aplastic anemia (dated by TCRdb to about 2018). In the study overall: A mean of around 3.2 ug of DNA, ranging from roughly 0.17 to 30 ug, was extracted from sorted CD4+ and CD8+ cells. CD8+CD57+ expansion was defined as frequency above the mean frequency observed in healthy subjects.

This clonotype was picked up a small number of times. Its target antigen remains unknown. At one end, the junction sequence differs from germline, possibly due to a read error. Including cysteine and phenylalanine, the CDR3 has 13 amino acids. The only DNA kept is the CDR3, 39 bases in frame from the first base. In the germline V gene (reference sequence), CDR1 corresponds to LNHNV and CDR2 to YYDKDF. Genomic DNA was used as template for profiling of TCR beta VDJ combinations and CDR3 sequences. TCR repertoire sequencing was run on an Illumina HiSeq 2000. Per the original workflow: TRBV/TRBJ rearrangement plots, CDR3 size and DJ length profiles, and Simpson's diversity index were used to assess repertoires. The most abundant DNA sequence in the deep sequencing data was taken as the immunodominant clone. CDR3 amino acid sequences were screened for sharing across subjects and compared with published repertoires and the VDJdb database. Clones were called with MiXCR by TCRdb after fastp trimmed the public reads at Q25, and only in-frame beta chains were retained. Each entry merges the rows of one CDR3 protein and shows their most common DNA and genes. Clone size and V and J calls follow TCRdb, not the original study. The sample table lists about 180,000 distinct CDR3 sequences, nearly 50% of them with a count of one. Of the sample, over 10% falls within the top ten clones.

Expansion of CD8+CD57+ cells had been shown by flow cytometry in the patients chosen for sequencing. All patients had severe acquired aplastic anemia diagnosed by International Study of Aplastic Anemia and Agranulocytosis and Camitta criteria. Patients had received no therapy at the time of blood sampling. The study deep-sequenced TCR repertoires of sorted CD4+ and CD8+ blood T cells from severe aplastic anemia patients and healthy subjects. Patients were enrolled under clinicaltrials.gov protocols 00001620, 01623167, 00001397, 00071045, 00081523 and 00961064 in the USA. Ficoll-Paque density gradient centrifugation was used to isolate peripheral blood mononuclear cells. Before DNA was extracted, CD4+ and CD8+ T cells were sorted using either FACS or magnetic beads. The paper as a whole reports these results and caveats: Between patients and healthy controls, no significant difference in CD8+ Simpson's diversity was found (P=0.060). Around 30 CD8+ CDR3 sequences were found in both patients and controls but appeared to be highly expressed in patients and within the immunodominant clones of the patients.

The chain couples TRBV15 to TRBJ2-7, with TRBD2 identical over 7 junction bases. Sequencing was carried out using sorted CD4+, CD8+, or CD8+CD57+ T cells (not recorded which) from PBMCs. This receptor was obtained from a human donor with aplastic anemia. The nucleotides are TGTGCCGCCAGCCGGGACTATTCCTACGAGCAGTACTTC. It translates as CAASRDYSYEQYF.